This T cell receptor beta chain stems from a study of blood T cells in healthy people across ages. The CDR3 sequence is 14 residues long. V lost 8 bases and J lost 2, with 15 bases in between. The germline CDR1 and CDR2 sequences are LGHDT and YNNKEL (reference sequence). A sample-barcoded 5' primer and a J-beta primer mix were used in a second PCR of about 7 to 11 cycles. Template switching added a 12-random-nucleotide identifier to every cDNA molecule. Samples each returned at least 3 million CDR3-containing paired-end reads. One entry per CDR3 protein results from TCRdb running MiXCR on the 5' RACE reads. The table lists about 1,800,000 distinct CDR3 sequences, 28% of them singletons.

The material sequenced was blood. The receptor was derived from a young woman in good health. V usage is TRBV3-1 and J usage is TRBJ1-2; D is unclear. The CDR3 loop reads CASLSRGPNYGYTF. CDR3 in DNA: TGTGCCAGCCTGTCTAGAGGACCCAACTATGGCTACACCTTC.